Each of the 24 T cell receptor beta chains below was sequenced from the same sample in a study of OX40 agonist ivuxolimab in advanced cancers. Libraries came from the immunoSEQ multiplex PCR assay. The table comes from immuneACCESS by way of TCRdb, which keeps in-frame sequences with V and J called. Part of the clones is missing from these tables; in studies checked, under half for an unresolved V gene and the rest for unknown reasons. The sample data list 65,000 to 95,000 clones, and 89% of these were observed just once. Clones ranked in the top ten supply 0.15% to 0.2% of the sample. The source material was CD4+ or CD8+ T cells sorted from blood, sampled in a trial of the OX40 agonist ivuxolimab. The source is an adult with an advanced solid tumor such as melanoma, head and neck, liver or kidney cancer.

This chain uses TRBV18 with TRBJ1-1; the match to TRBD1 covers 9 bases. The germline CDR1 and CDR2 sequences are KGHSH and LQKENI. V lost 0 bases and J lost 0; bases outside the gene matches: 5. The CDR3 runs 17 residues. The CDR3 DNA is TGTGCCAGCTCACCACCGGGACAGGGAGGCATGAACACTGAAGCTTTCTTT. It encodes CASSPPGQGGMNTEAFF.

The chain combines TRBV18 with TRBJ2-5; the D is unclear. This CDR3 spans 15 amino acids. Germline CDR1 and CDR2: KGHSH and LQKENI. Trimming left V 3 bases short and J 3 bases short, with 14 bases between. CDR3 nucleotide sequence: TGTGCCAGCTCACCCCCAGGCGTGGCGGAAGAGACCCAGTACTTC. This translates into CASSPPGVAEETQYF.

J is TRBJ2-1 and V is TRBV28, with 14 bases aligning to TRBD2. The germline V gene has CDR1 MDHEN and CDR2 SYDVKM. Trimming took 4 bases from V and 8 from J; bases not matched to a gene: 7. The CDR3 extends over 16 amino acids. Here the CDR3 reads CASSSTSGGAWYEQFF. The DNA for the CDR3 is TGTGCCAGCAGTTCGACTAGCGGGGGGGCGTGGTATGAGCAGTTCTTC. Full variable domain (outside the CDR3, taken from reference TRBV28 and TRBJ2-1): DVKVTQSSRYLVKRTGEKVFLECVQDMDHENMFWYRQDPGLGLRLIYFSYDVKMKEKGDIPEGYSVSREKKERFSLILESASTNQTSMYLCASSSTSGGAWYEQFFGPGTRLTVL.

In nucleotides, the CDR3 is TGTGCCAGCAGTTACAGGGTTGAGAATTCACCCCTCCACTTT. Encoded protein: CASSYRVENSPLHF. The J gene is TRBJ1-6, the V gene TRBV6-6; D ambiguous. Per germline, CDR1 MNHNY and CDR2 SVGAGI (reference sequence). CDR3 size: 14 residues. V shed 2 bases and J shed 7 bases, with 9 bases lying between them.

This clone was recorded once. The rearrangement links TRBV6-5 to TRBJ1-1; D unclear. This CDR3 spans 11 amino acids. The germline V gene encodes CDR1 MNHEY and CDR2 SVGAGI. Trimming stripped 7 bases from V and 0 bases from J, with 3 bases between. CDR3 coding DNA: TGTGCCAGCACCTTGAACACTGAAGCTTTCTTT. Translating gives CASTLNTEAFF.

V gene TRBV5-6 combines with J gene TRBJ1-4; tentatively, D is TRBD1 (5 bases). Deletions cut 1 base from V and 2 bases from J, with 6 bases between. The CDR3 is made up of 14 amino acids. CDR1 is SGHDT, CDR2 YYEEEE, per germline. CDR3 DNA: TGTGCCAGCAGCTTGTGGGGGACTAATGAAAAACTGTTTTTT. It translates to CASSLWGTNEKLFF. The variable domain in full, completed from reference TRBV5-6 and TRBJ1-4, reads DAGVTQSPTHLIKTRGQQVTLRCSPKSGHDTVSWYQQALGQGPQFIFQYYEEEERQRGNFPDRFSGHQFPNYSSELNVNALLLGDSALYLCASSLWGTNEKLFFGSGTQLSVL.

The rearrangement joins TRBV5-1 to TRBJ1-3, with a possible D match to TRBD1 (6 bases). Germline lookup yields CDR1 SGHRS and CDR2 YFSETQ. The CDR3 consists of 16 residues. V shed 4 bases and J shed 2 bases, with 16 bases lying between them. The CDR3 is CASSVDRIRTGNTIYF. For the CDR3, the DNA is TGCGCCAGCAGCGTAGACAGGATTCGCACTGGAAACACCATATATTTT.

This clone appeared once. The J gene is TRBJ1-1, the V gene TRBV5-1; no definite D call. Trimming took 4 bases from V and 1 from J, leaving 11 bases between them. The length of the CDR3 is 14 residues. The germline V gene has CDR1 SGHRS and CDR2 YFSETQ. This CDR3 reads CASSLVSGNTEAFF. In nucleotides, the CDR3 is TGCGCCAGCAGCCTTGTATCAGGGAACACTGAAGCTTTCTTT.

V gene TRBV27 combines with J gene TRBJ2-7; 8 positions agree with TRBD2. The CDR3 length is 15 residues. V lost 6 bases to trimming and J lost 0 bases; unmatched junction nucleotides: 7. Germline loops: CDR1 MNHEY, CDR2 SMNVEV (reference sequence). The chain's CDR3 is CASRQRGNGSYEQYV. The CDR3, as DNA: TGTGCCAGCAGGCAGCGGGGGAACGGCTCCTACGAGCAGTACGTC.

This chain uses TRBV18 with TRBJ2-2, with D unresolved. The CDR3 sequence is 12 residues long. V shed 1 base and J shed 6 bases, with 3 bases lying between them. CDR1 and CDR2 from the germline V gene are KGHSH and LQKENI. In nucleotides, the CDR3 is TGTGCCAGCTCACCACAGCCCGGGGAGCTGTTTTTT. As protein: CASSPQPGELFF.

The J gene is TRBJ2-7, the V gene TRBV28; tentatively, D is TRBD1 (6 bases). Germline CDR1 reads MDHEN; CDR2 reads SYDVKM. The CDR3 is 13 residues long. Trimming left V 4 bases short and J 5 bases short, with 12 bases between. CDR3 nucleotides: TGTGCCAGCAGTTCTCAGGGGTCCCACGAGCAGTACGTC. Translating it yields CASSSQGSHEQYV.

The genes are TRBV7-9 and TRBJ2-3, with D maybe TRBD2 (5 bases). The CDR3 runs to 13 residues. CDR1 SEHNR and CDR2 FQNEAQ come from the germline V gene (reference sequence). Between the trimmed V and J ends, which lost 3 bases and 4 bases, there was a span of 8 bases. The CDR3 loop is CASSFARADTQYF. The CDR3 DNA reads TGTGCCAGCAGCTTCGCGAGGGCAGATACGCAGTATTTT. The full variable domain, its missing parts supplied by reference TRBV7-9 and TRBJ2-3, is DTGVSQNPRHKITKRGQNVTFRCDPISEHNRLYWYRQTLGQGPEFLTYFQNEAQLEKSRLLSDRFSAERPKGSFSTLEIQRTEQGDSAMYLCASSFARADTQYFGPGTRLTVL.

J is TRBJ2-3 and V is TRBV9; 8 nucleotides align to TRBD2. CDR1 SGDLS and CDR2 YYNGEE come from the germline V gene. The CDR3 runs 15 residues. The trim removed 1 base at V and 5 bases at J, leaving 6 bases unmatched. This CDR3 reads CASSVRGLAGDTQYF. In DNA, the CDR3 is TGTGCCAGCAGCGTAAGAGGACTAGCAGGAGATACGCAGTATTTT.

The DNA for the CDR3 is TGTGCCAGCAGCCGAAGGATGGGGCCTGAAGCTTTCTTT. Translated: CASSRRMGPEAFF. This sequence joins TRBV5-5 and TRBJ1-1, with D possibly matching TRBD1 (5 bases). The CDR3 runs to 13 residues. The germline V gene has CDR1 SGHKS and CDR2 YYEKEE (reference sequence). Trimming left V 4 bases short and J 6 bases short, with 13 bases between.

The chain recombines TRBV28 with TRBJ2-3; 8 bases fit TRBD1. The V gene end was trimmed by 6 bases and the J gene end by 4 bases; junction bases not matched to a gene: 12. Germline V CDR1 and CDR2: MDHEN, SYDVKM. The CDR3 extends over 16 amino acids. CDR3 sequence (DNA): TGTGCCAGCAGCGCGCTCGGCAGGGGGCGTGCAGATACGCAGTATTTT. Translation gives CASSALGRGRADTQYF.

CDR3 amino acids: CASSPDLQRANYGYTF. CDR3 nucleotide sequence: TGCGCCAGCAGCCCCGACCTACAAAGGGCTAACTATGGCTACACCTTC. This chain links TRBV5-1 with TRBJ1-2; D remains ambiguous. V was shortened by 4 bases and J by 0 bases, with 16 bases between the two germline ends. This CDR3 is built from 16 residues. Germline lookup yields CDR1 SGHRS and CDR2 YFSETQ. The whole variable domain, remainder taken from reference TRBV5-1 and TRBJ1-2, is KAGVTQTPRYLIKTRGQQVTLSCSPISGHRSVSWYQQTPGQGLQFLFEYFSETQRNKGNFPGRFSGRQFSNSRSEMNVSTLELGDSALYLCASSPDLQRANYGYTFGSGTRLTVV.

This clone was found a few times. The chain combines TRBV2 with TRBJ1-3; TRBD1 might be the D (5 bases). The V end was cut by 3 bases, the J end by 3 bases, with 12 bases between. The CDR3 is made up of 15 amino acids. The germline CDR1 and CDR2 sequences are SNHLY and FYNNEI. The DNA of the CDR3 is TGTGCCAGCAGTGACGAGGGGTCGCTTGGAAACACCATATATTTT. This translates into CASSDEGSLGNTIYF.

This chain links TRBV28 with TRBJ1-2; D perhaps matches TRBD1 (5 bases). Germline values: CDR1 MDHEN, CDR2 SYDVKM. The CDR3 totals 13 residues. Trimming removed 5 bases at V and 5 bases at J, with 12 bases between. The CDR3 sequence is CASSDRSGYGYTF. CDR3 in DNA: TGTGCCAGCAGTGACAGAAGTGGGTATGGCTACACCTTC.

This chain joins TRBV29-1 and TRBJ2-5; the D gene is possibly TRBD2 (5 bases). The ends were cut back, 4 bases at V and 0 bases at J, with 15 bases in the middle. CDR1 and CDR2 (germline): SQVTM, ANQGSEA. This CDR3 has 15 amino acids. The CDR3 loop is CSVGGLDGYQETQYF. The CDR3, as DNA: TGCAGCGTTGGAGGGCTGGACGGCTACCAAGAGACCCAGTACTTC.

This sequence joins TRBV10-3 and TRBJ2-1, with TRBD2 matching over 10 bases. After removal of 4 bases from V and 9 bases from J, the junction contained 15 bases not matched to a gene. CDR3 length equals 17 residues. The germline CDR1 and CDR2 sequences are ENHRY and SYGVKD. CDR3 DNA sequence: TGTGCCATCAGTGCAAGGGTGTCTAGCGGGAGTGGGGGTGAGCAGTTCTTC. Translating it yields CAISARVSSGSGGEQFF.

This sequence joins TRBV28 and TRBJ1-1; D ambiguous. Trimming pared 5 bases from V and 10 bases from J, leaving 26 bases between. The length of the CDR3 is 16 residues. Per the germline V gene, CDR1 is MDHEN and CDR2 is SYDVKM. CDR3 region: CASSNGFSSRRVGAFF. The CDR3 nucleotides read TGTGCCAGCAGTAATGGCTTTTCCTCACGAAGAGTAGGAGCTTTCTTT.

This clone is a singleton in its sample. The chain has TRBV5-4 and TRBJ1-6, with 8 bases that match TRBD1. Germline-derived CDR1 and CDR2 are SGHNT and YYREEE (reference sequence). The CDR3 spans 14 residues. V lost 1 base, J lost 10 bases, and 4 bases stayed unmatched. The CDR3 protein is CASSLKTGDSPLHF. CDR3 DNA: TGTGCCAGCAGCTTGAAGACAGGGGACTCACCCCTCCACTTT.

The chain joins TRBV7-9 to TRBJ2-3; 7 bases are a match to TRBD2. CDR1 and CDR2 from the germline V gene are SEHNR and FQNEAQ (reference sequence). The CDR3 is made up of 15 amino acids. The trim removed 6 bases at V and 5 bases at J, leaving 11 bases unmatched. This CDR3 reads CASRPGTTRLDTQYF. The CDR3 coding sequence is TGTGCCAGCAGACCCGGGACTACCCGGCTAGATACGCAGTATTTT.

In its sample, this clone was seen a few times. V usage is TRBV5-4 and J usage is TRBJ1-2; 7 bases map to TRBD1. This CDR3 is 12 amino acids long. Germline V CDR1 and CDR2: SGHNT, YYREEE (reference sequence). V trimming: 4 bases; J trimming: 7 bases; junction bases outside the gene matches: 4. The CDR3 DNA reads TGTGCCAGCAGCGACAGGGCGGGTGGCTACACCTTC. Its protein product is CASSDRAGGYTF.